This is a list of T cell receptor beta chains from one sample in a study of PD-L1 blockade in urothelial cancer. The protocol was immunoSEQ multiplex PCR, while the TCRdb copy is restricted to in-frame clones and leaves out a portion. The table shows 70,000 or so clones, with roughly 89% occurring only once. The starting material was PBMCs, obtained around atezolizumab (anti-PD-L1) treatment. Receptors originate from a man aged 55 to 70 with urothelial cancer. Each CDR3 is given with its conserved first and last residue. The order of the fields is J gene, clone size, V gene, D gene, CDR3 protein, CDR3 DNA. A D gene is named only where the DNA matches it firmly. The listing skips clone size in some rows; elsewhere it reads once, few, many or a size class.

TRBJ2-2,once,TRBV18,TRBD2,CASSPSSPGLGGWELFF,TGTGCCAGCTCACCCTCCTCACCGGGACTAGGAGGCTGGGAGCTGTTTTTT
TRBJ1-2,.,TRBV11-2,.,CASSLMGRGGGYTF,TGTGCCAGCAGCTTGATGGGGCGGGGAGGTGGCTACACCTTC
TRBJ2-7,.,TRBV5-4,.,CASRARDSYEQYF,TGTGCCAGCAGGGCCCGGGACTCCTACGAGCAGTACTTC
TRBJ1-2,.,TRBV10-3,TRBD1,CAISGNRGQRVGGGYTF,TGTGCCATCAGTGGAAACAGGGGGCAGCGTGTTGGAGGTGGCTACACCTTC
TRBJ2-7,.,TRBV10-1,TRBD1,CASSRGTGDSYEQYF,TGCGCCAGCAGTCGAGGCACAGGGGATTCCTACGAGCAGTACTTC
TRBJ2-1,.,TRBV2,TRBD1,CASKSGTGDNEQFF,TGTGCCAGCAAATCCGGGACAGGGGACAATGAGCAGTTCTTC
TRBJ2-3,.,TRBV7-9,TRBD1,CASSRRQGTDTQYF,TGTGCCAGCAGCCGACGACAGGGTACAGATACGCAGTATTTT
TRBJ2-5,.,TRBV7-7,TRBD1,CASSSTGTGGLETQYF,TGTGCCAGCAGCTCCACCGGGACAGGGGGCTTAGAGACCCAGTACTTC
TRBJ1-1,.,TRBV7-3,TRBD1,CASSRTGGSEAFF,TGTGCCAGCAGCCGGACAGGGGGGTCTGAAGCTTTCTTT
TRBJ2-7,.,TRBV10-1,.,CASSGAGSLDEQYF,TGCGCCAGCAGTGGGGCCGGGAGTCTGGACGAGCAGTACTTC
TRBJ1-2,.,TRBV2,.,CASFRTDYYGYTF,TGTGCCAGTTTCAGGACTGATTACTATGGCTACACCTTC
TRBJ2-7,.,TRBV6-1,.,CASSDPTTSYEQYF,TGTGCCAGCAGTGATCCAACTACGTCCTACGAGCAGTACTTC
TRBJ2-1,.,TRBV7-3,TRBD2,CASSLTSGGAYEQFF,TGTGCCAGCAGCTTAACTAGCGGGGGGGCCTATGAGCAGTTCTTC
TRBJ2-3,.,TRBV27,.,CASSLRGGSTDTQYF,TGTGCCAGCAGTTTAAGGGGCGGTAGCACAGATACGCAGTATTTT
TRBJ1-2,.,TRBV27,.,CASSMRRTANYGYTF,TGTGCCAGCAGTATGCGAAGGACAGCTAACTATGGCTACACCTTC
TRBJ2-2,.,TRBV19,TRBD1,CASSIDRGAPGELFF,TGTGCCAGTAGTATCGACAGGGGCGCTCCCGGGGAGCTGTTTTTT
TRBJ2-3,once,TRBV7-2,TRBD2,CASSATLAALDTQYF,TGTGCCAGCAGCGCAACGCTAGCGGCGCTAGATACGCAGTATTTT
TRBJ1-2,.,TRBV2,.,CASSVVTSIGYTF,TGTGCCAGCAGTGTAGTGACTTCTATAGGCTACACCTTC
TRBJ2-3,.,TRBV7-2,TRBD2,CASSQVAGGPRDTQYF,TGTGCCAGCAGTCAGGTAGCGGGGGGGCCGAGAGATACGCAGTATTTT
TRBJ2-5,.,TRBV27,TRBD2,CASSLLGGGLETQYF,TGTGCCAGCAGTTTACTCGGCGGGGGGTTAGAGACCCAGTACTTC
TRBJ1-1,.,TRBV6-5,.,CASSYMGRNTEAFF,TGTGCCAGCAGTTACATGGGGAGGAACACTGAAGCTTTCTTT
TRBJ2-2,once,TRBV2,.,CASSETPTNTGELFF,TGTGCCAGCAGTGAAACTCCAACGAACACCGGGGAGCTGTTTTTT
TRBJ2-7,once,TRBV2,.,CASSGVQGEQYF,TGTGCCAGCAGTGGGGTACAGGGAGAGCAGTACTTC
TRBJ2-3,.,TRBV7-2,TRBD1,CASSLTGGTDTQYF,TGTGCCAGCAGCCTAACAGGGGGCACAGATACGCAGTATTTT
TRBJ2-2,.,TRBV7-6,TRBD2,CASRRRGGQNTGELFF,TGTGCCAGCAGACGACGGGGGGGGCAGAACACCGGGGAGCTGTTTTTT
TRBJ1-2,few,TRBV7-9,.,CASSIRGGDYGYTF,TGTGCCAGCAGCATAAGGGGCGGGGACTATGGCTACACCTTC
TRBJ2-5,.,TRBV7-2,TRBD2,CASTPGGVQETQYF,TGTGCCAGCACCCCCGGGGGGGTCCAAGAGACCCAGTACTTC
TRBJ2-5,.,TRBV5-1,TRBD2,CASSFSGGQQETQYF,TGCGCCAGCAGCTTTTCGGGGGGGCAACAAGAGACCCAGTACTTC
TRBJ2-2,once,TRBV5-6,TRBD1,CASSWTGGETGELFF,TGTGCCAGCAGCTGGACAGGGGGCGAGACCGGGGAGCTGTTTTTT
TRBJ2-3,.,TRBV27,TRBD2,CASSSGLGTDTQYF,TGTGCCAGCAGTTCGGGACTAGGTACAGATACGCAGTATTTT
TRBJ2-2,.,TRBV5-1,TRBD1,CASSLEGGYTGELFF,TGCGCCAGCAGCTTGGAAGGGGGCTACACCGGGGAGCTGTTTTTT
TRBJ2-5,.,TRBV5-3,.,CARSLWTAWDQETQYF,TGTGCCAGAAGCCTATGGACAGCGTGGGACCAAGAGACCCAGTACTTC
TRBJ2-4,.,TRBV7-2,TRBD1,CASSSRQGNIQYF,TGTGCCAGCAGCTCCCGACAGGGGAACATTCAGTACTTC
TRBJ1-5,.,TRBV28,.,CASSKNPGGNQPQHF,TGTGCCAGCAGTAAGAACCCAGGGGGCAATCAGCCCCAGCATTTT
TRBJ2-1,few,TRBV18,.,CASSPDYVQFF,TGTGCCAGCTCTCCTGACTACGTGCAGTTCTTC
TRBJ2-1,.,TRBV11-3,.,CASSLSSYNEQFF,TGTGCCAGCAGCCTGAGCTCCTACAATGAGCAGTTCTTC
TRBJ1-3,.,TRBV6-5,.,CASKVGGSGNTIYF,TGTGCCAGCAAGGTGGGAGGTTCTGGAAACACCATATATTTT
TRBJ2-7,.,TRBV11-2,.,CASSTTGTLSYEQYF,TGTGCCAGCAGCACCACCGGGACACTATCCTACGAGCAGTACTTC
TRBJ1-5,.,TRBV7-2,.,CASGAQGNQPQHF,TGTGCCAGCGGCGCGCAGGGCAATCAGCCCCAGCATTTT
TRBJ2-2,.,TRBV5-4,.,CASSLRSTGELFF,TGTGCCAGCAGCTTACGGAGCACCGGGGAGCTGTTTTTT
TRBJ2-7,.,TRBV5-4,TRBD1,CASSKRGTGGSVSYEQYF,TGTGCCAGCAGCAAACGGGGGACAGGGGGCTCCGTATCCTACGAGCAGTACTTC
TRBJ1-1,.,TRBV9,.,CASSVAEESRGAFF,TGTGCCAGCAGCGTAGCGGAGGAGTCTCGTGGAGCTTTCTTT
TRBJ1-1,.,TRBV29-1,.,CSGGGTEAFF,TGCAGCGGTGGCGGCACTGAAGCTTTCTTT
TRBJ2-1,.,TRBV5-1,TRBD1,CASSTGQGYNEQFF,TGCGCCAGCTCCACGGGACAGGGATACAATGAGCAGTTCTTC
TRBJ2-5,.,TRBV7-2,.,CASSPGETQYF,TGTGCCAGCAGCCCAGGGGAAACCCAGTACTTC
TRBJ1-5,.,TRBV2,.,CASSAQQGLGGQPQHF,TGTGCCAGCAGTGCCCAGCAAGGGTTGGGAGGTCAGCCCCAGCATTTT
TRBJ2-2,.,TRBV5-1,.,CASSLAKGAGWAGELFF,TGCGCCAGCAGCTTGGCCAAAGGTGCAGGGTGGGCCGGGGAGCTGTTTTTT
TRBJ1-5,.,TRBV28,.,CASSLSQWNQPQHF,TGTGCCAGCAGTTTATCCCAGTGGAATCAGCCCCAGCATTTT
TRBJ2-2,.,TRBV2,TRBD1,CATIRDRGRPGELFF,TGTGCCACCATCCGGGACAGGGGGCGACCCGGGGAGCTGTTTTTT
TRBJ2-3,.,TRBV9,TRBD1,CASSVGGQGTDTQYF,TGTGCCAGCAGCGTAGGGGGACAGGGCACAGATACGCAGTATTTT